The rows below give T cell receptor beta chains drawn from one sample of a study of beta chain features in type 1 diabetes. Produced via immunoSEQ multiplex PCR; TCRdb's table is partial and in-frame only. Of some 350,000 clones listed, over 8.5% are singletons. Sequenced input: central memory CD4+ T cells from blood. Every receptor here comes from a man younger than 45 with type 1 diabetes. Each CDR3 is given without its conserved first and last residue.

V gene,CDR3 protein
TRBV19,ASSTGAGELF
TRBV7-3,ASNEGASVHNEQF
TRBV5-6,ASSSPDEKLF
TRBV5-1,ASQGAGEKLF
TRBV6-4,ASSKKGVKNEKLF
TRBV30,AWAGTGGFGEQY
TRBV5-4,ASRGQNEQF
TRBV28,ASRLQNYEQY
TRBV6-6,ASSLDRGDYGYT
TRBV11-2,ASSPFFVWTGGKGEQY
TRBV11-2,ASNPWDNEQF
TRBV7-6,ASSPRGLAGVRSQETQY
TRBV5-1,ASSSVTGGYGYT
TRBV19,ASSILATVVKETQY
TRBV29-1,SVDRQNTEAF
TRBV18,ASSPFRLGEGSGNTIY
TRBV7-2,ASSPGLADPYEQY
TRBV14,ASSPWTITDTQY
TRBV11-1,ASSLGSEQF
TRBV6-5,ASRSSWNTGELF
TRBV20-1,SATSQETQY
TRBV11-2,ASSLTRLAGADGELF
TRBV7-2,ASSLGYRGADGYT
TRBV18,ASSPGSEQF
TRBV19,ASSPPALPRHEQF
TRBV2,ASSDVVGQGSSVETQY
TRBV7-2,ASSLNNMNTEAF
TRBV28,ASSMATAYSEQY
TRBV14,ASSRLPIIGYTEAF
TRBV6-6,ASSYQNSGGETQY
TRBV6-1,ASTSAGDTIY
TRBV6-6,ASSYYQGMENTIY
TRBV14,ASFGAGPQNTIY
TRBV7-9,ASSLGVLAEQF
TRBV18,ASSSSGLADTGELF
TRBV7-2,ASSSQGRGFDTQY
TRBV29-1,SVERTQEAF
TRBV7-2,ASSLGIQVNTEAF
TRBV5-1,ASSLGTQNEQY